This T cell receptor (beta chain) was sequenced in a study of cytomegalovirus exposure and HLA in healthy donors. Overall study context: An earlier analysis found fewer than 140 million unique TCR beta sequences from approximately 190 million T cells. General study findings and limits: A later analysis found common viral pathogens apparently linked to several of the most significant clusters. Being indistinguishable, some V segments were excluded, TRBV6-2 and TRBV6-3 among them. CMV serostatus was the only immune exposure information that was available.

With 60 Vbeta and 13 Jbeta primers, the PCR was carried out. Assay used: immunoSEQ multiplex PCR; TCRdb lists only in-frame clones, some missing. The sample shows about 160,000 clones, roughly 80% of them seen only once. V lost 2 bases and J lost 6; bases outside the gene matches: 12. CDR3 length equals 19 residues. Germline CDR1 reads SGHRS; CDR2 reads YFSETQ. Comment on this clone: Its specificity is not known.

The source of this sequence is a girl aged 2-9 years in good health and CMV-seropositive. The J gene is TRBJ2-2, the V gene TRBV5-1; 14 nucleotides match TRBD2. The specimen was PBMCs. The CDR3 sequence is CASSFPGTSGSTRAGELFF. In nucleotides, the CDR3 is TGCGCCAGCAGCTTCCCCGGGACTAGCGGGAGCACACGGGCCGGGGAGCTGTTTTTT.